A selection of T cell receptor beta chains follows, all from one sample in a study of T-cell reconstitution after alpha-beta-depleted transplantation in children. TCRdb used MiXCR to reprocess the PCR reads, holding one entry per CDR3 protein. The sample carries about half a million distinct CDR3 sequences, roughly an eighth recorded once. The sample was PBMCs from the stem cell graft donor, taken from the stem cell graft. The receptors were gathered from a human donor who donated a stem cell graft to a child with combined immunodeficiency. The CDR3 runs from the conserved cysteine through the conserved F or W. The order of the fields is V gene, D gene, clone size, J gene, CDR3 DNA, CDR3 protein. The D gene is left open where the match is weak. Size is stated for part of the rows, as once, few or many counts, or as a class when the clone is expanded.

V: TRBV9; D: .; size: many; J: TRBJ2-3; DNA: TGTGCCAGCAGCGTCGGGACTTTAGATACGCAGTATTTT; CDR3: CASSVGTLDTQYF
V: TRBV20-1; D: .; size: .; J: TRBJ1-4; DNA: TGCAGTGGAGCAGCCATCAATGAAAAACTGTTTTTT; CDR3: CSGAAINEKLFF
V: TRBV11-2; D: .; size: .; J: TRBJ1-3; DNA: TGTGCCAGCAGCTTAGAAGCCGCGAGCTCTGGAAACACCATATATTTT; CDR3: CASSLEAASSGNTIYF
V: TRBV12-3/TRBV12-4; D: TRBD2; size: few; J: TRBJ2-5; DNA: TGTGCCAGCAGGGGGACTAGCGGTACCCAAGAGACCCAGTACTTC; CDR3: CASRGTSGTQETQYF
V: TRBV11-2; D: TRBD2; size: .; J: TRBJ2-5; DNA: TGTGCCAGCAGCCATCCCGGACTAGCGGTCCTGAAGGAGACCCAGTACTTC; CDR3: CASSHPGLAVLKETQYF
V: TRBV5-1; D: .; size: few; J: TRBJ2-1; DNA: TGCGCCAGCAGCATGCGCGGGGTAGCGATCTCCTACAATGAGCAGTTCTTC; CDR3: CASSMRGVAISYNEQFF
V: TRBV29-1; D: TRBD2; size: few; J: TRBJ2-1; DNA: TGCAGCGTCGGTCCCGGACTAGCAGATATGGATGAGCAGTTCTTC; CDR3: CSVGPGLADMDEQFF
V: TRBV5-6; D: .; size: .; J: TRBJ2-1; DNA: TGTGCCAGCAGACGAACAACTGAGGCCTACAATGAGCAGTTCTTC; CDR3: CASRRTTEAYNEQFF
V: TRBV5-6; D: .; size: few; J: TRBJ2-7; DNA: TGTGCCAGCAGCTTAGATACAGGGAGCCACGAGCAGTACTTC; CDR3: CASSLDTGSHEQYF
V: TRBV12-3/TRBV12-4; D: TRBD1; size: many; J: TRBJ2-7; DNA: TGTGCCAGCAGTAAAGTGAACAGGGGCGAGCAGTACTTC; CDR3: CASSKVNRGEQYF
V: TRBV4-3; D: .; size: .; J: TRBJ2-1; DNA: TGCGCCAGCAGCCAGGAAAGAGTGTTCTTAGGTGAGCAGTTCTTC; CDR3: CASSQERVFLGEQFF
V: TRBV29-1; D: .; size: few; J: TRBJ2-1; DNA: TGCAGCGTTGAAGGCTTAGCCAATGAGCAGTTCTTC; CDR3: CSVEGLANEQFF
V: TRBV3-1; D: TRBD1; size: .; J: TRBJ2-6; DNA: TGTGCCAGCACCGGGACAGCCAGTGGGGCCAACGTCCTGACTTTC; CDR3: CASTGTASGANVLTF
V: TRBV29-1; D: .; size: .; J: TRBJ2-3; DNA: TGCAGCGCCGACAAAGGCTACTCCACAGATACGCAGTATTTT; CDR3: CSADKGYSTDTQYF
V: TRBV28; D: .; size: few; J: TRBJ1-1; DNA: TGTGCCAGCAGTTTGCAGATCACCTGGACTGAAGCTTTCTTT; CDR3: CASSLQITWTEAFF
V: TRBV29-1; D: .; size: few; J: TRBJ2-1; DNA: TGCAGCGCTGGAGGGACTTCGGGCGATGAGCAGTTCTTC; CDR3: CSAGGTSGDEQFF